Described below is a single T cell receptor beta chain sequence and its context. CD4+ cells of roughly 5 patients were subjected to sorting into CD25+CD127- cells. RNA was extracted and reverse transcribed into cDNA as the sequencing template. The data were produced by immunoSEQ multiplex PCR, yet TCRdb's version contains in-frame clones alone and is incomplete. The sample yields about 14,000 clones, roughly 61% seen once. The record originates from a study of CD8+ T cells in alopecia areata. The sequence came from a human donor with alopecia areata. What was sequenced was CD4+ Tregs sorted from blood.

For the CDR3, the DNA is TGTGCCAGCAGTGCCTCTAGCGGGGGGAACCTCAGAAATACGCAGTATTTT. This gives the protein CASSASSGGNLRNTQYF. This chain uses TRBV6-1 with TRBJ2-3, with 11 bases aligning to TRBD2. The V gene's germline CDR1 is MNHNS and CDR2 SASEGT. CDR3 length: 17 residues. After removal of 4 bases from V and 7 bases from J, the junction contained 13 bases not matched to a gene.